One and the same sample provided the 2 T cell receptor beta chains below, sequenced in a study of shared clonotypes between healthy human individuals. Naive-designated CD8 cells lacked CD45RO, were positively enriched for CCR7, and omitted terminally differentiated effector memory CD45RA+ cells. The method was immunoSEQ multiplex PCR; TCRdb's version includes in-frame clones alone and lacks a portion of them. The sample holds some 1,900,000 clones; approximately 94% are singletons and the top ten take 1% to 1.5%. The specimen sequenced was naive CD8+ T cells sorted from blood. Receptor source: a man aged 18 to 30 in good health.

V is TRBV27 and J is TRBJ2-1; TRBD2 aligns across 12 bases. V trimming: 4 bases; J trimming: 5 bases; junction bases outside the gene matches: 3. The CDR3 has 15 amino acids. Germline lookup yields CDR1 MNHEY and CDR2 SMNVEV (reference sequence). CDR3 region: CASSWTSGVNNEQFF. For the CDR3, the DNA is TGTGCCAGCAGTTGGACTAGCGGGGTTAACAATGAGCAGTTCTTC.

The CDR3 reads CASSQRLAGGEIPKETQYF. The CDR3 nucleotides read TGTGCCAGCAGCCAGAGACTAGCGGGAGGGGAAATACCGAAAGAGACCCAGTACTTC. The chain carries TRBV7-8 and TRBJ2-5; TRBD2 agrees at 14 bases. CDR3 length: 19 amino acids. Germline V gene lookup returns CDR1 SGHVS and CDR2 FQNEAQ. The V segment lost 5 bases and the J segment 3 bases; nucleotides outside the gene matches: 14. Supplemented by reference TRBV7-8 and TRBJ2-5, the full variable domain reads GAGVSQSPRYKVAKRGQDVALRCDPISGHVSLFWYQQALGQGPEFLTYFQNEAQLDKSGLPSDRFFAERPEGSVSTLKIQRTQQEDSAVYLCASSQRLAGGEIPKETQYFGPGTRLLVL.